The present T cell receptor beta chain was sequenced within a study of T cell responses to AZD1222 COVID-19 vaccine. Measured with immunoSEQ multiplex PCR; TCRdb has only the in-frame clones, and not every one. This repertoire shows tens of thousands of clones, 90% found once; its top ten account for roughly 35%. Germline V gene sequence: CDR1 SGHTS, CDR2 YDEGEE. Trimming took 4 bases from V and 1 from J, leaving 11 bases between them. The CDR3 spans 14 residues. A remark on this clone: The antigen is undetermined.

Study-wide findings and caveats: Seropositive status at baseline applied to only 5 or 6 AZD1222 recipients.

This specimen consisted of peripheral blood, obtained 28 days after the second AZD1222 dose. This chain joins TRBV5-8 and TRBJ1-1; no clear D gene. The receptor was isolated from an adult who received the AZD1222 COVID-19 vaccine. The CDR3 reads CASSASLGNTEAFF. The CDR3 DNA reads TGTGCCAGCAGCGCGTCGCTTGGGAACACTGAAGCTTTCTTT.